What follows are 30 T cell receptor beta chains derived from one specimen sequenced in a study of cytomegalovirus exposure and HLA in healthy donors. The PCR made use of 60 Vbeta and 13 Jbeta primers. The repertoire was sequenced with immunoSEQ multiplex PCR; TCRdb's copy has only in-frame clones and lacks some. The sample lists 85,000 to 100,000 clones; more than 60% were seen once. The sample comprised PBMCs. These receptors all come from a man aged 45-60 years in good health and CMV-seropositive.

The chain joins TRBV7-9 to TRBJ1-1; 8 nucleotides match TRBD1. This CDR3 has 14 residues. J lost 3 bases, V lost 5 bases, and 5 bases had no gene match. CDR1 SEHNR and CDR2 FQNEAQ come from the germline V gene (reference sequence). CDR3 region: CASSPGQAYTEAFF. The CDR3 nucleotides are TGTGCCAGCAGCCCGGGACAGGCCTACACTGAAGCTTTCTTT.

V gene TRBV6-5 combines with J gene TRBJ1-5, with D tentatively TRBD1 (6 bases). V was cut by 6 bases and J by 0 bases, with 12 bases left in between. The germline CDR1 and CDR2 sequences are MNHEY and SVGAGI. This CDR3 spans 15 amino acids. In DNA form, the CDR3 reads TGTGCCAGCAGCCGAAGGGGGAGTAGCAATCAGCCCCAGCATTTT. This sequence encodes CASSRRGSSNQPQHF.

CDR3 coding DNA: TGTGCCAAAATAGCGGGGCCCACATACGAGCAGTACTTC. Amino acid sequence: CAKIAGPTYEQYF. V usage is TRBV10-3 and J usage is TRBJ2-7; 8 bases are a match to TRBD2. V trimming: 10 bases; J trimming: 4 bases; junction bases outside the gene matches: 9. Germline V gives CDR1 ENHRY, CDR2 SYGVKD. The CDR3 sequence is 13 residues long.

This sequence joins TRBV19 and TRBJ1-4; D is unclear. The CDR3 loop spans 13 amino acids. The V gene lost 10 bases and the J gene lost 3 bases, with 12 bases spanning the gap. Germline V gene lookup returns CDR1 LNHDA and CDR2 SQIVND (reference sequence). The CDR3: CAIFIPSNEKLFF. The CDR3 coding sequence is TGTGCCATCTTTATTCCTTCTAATGAAAAACTGTTTTTT.

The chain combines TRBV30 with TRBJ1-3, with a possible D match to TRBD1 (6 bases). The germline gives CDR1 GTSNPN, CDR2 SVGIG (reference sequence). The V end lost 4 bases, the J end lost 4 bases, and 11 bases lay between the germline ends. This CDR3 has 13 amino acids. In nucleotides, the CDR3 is TGTGCCTGGACCGGACAGAAAGGAAACACCATATATTTT. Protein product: CAWTGQKGNTIYF.

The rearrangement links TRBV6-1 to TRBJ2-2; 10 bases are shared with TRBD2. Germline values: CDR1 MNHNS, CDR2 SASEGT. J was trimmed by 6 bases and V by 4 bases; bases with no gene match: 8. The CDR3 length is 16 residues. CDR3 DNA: TGTGCCAGCAGTGGGTCTAGCGGGGGCCGGCCCGGGGAGCTGTTTTTT. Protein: CASSGSSGGRPGELFF.

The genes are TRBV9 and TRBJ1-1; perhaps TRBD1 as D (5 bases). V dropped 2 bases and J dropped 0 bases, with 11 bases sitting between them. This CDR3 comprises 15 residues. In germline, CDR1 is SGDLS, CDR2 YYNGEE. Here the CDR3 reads CASSVRPDMNTEAFF. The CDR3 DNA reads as TGTGCCAGCAGCGTGAGGCCGGACATGAACACTGAAGCTTTCTTT.

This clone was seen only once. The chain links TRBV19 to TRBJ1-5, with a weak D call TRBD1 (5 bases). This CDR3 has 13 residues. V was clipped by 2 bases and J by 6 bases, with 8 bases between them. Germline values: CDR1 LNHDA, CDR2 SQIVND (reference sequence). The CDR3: CASSIQGSQPQHF. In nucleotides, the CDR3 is TGTGCCAGTAGTATACAGGGCAGTCAGCCCCAGCATTTT.

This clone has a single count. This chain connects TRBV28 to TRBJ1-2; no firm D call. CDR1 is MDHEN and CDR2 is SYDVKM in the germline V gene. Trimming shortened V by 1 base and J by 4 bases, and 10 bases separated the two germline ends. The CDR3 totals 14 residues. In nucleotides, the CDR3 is TGTGCCAGCAGTTTATACAACACCGTCTATGGCTACACCTTC. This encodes CASSLYNTVYGYTF.

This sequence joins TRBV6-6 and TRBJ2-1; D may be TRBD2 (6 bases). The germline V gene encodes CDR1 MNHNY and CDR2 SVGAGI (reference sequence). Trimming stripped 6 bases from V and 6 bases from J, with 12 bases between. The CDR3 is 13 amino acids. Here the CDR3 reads CASSPSGGNEQFF. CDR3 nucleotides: TGTGCCAGCAGCCCGTCCGGGGGCAATGAGCAGTTCTTC.

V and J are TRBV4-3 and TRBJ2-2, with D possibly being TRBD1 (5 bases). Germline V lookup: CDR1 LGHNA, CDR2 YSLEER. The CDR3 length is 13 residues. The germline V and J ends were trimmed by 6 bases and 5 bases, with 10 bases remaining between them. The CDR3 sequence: CASRDTNTGELFF. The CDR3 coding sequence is TGCGCCAGCAGGGACACAAATACCGGGGAGCTGTTTTTT.

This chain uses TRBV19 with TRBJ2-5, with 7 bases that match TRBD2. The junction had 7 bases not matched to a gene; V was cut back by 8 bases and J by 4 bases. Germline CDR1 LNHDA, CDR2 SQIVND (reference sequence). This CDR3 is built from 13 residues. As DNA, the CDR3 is TGTGCCAGTGGGTCAGGGAGGGGAGAGACCCAGTACTTC. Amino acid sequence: CASGSGRGETQYF.

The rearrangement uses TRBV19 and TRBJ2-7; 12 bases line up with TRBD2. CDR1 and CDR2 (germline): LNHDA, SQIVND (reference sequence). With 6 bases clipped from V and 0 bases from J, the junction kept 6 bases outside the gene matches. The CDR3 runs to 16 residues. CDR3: CASSPSLAGGSYEQYF. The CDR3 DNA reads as TGTGCCAGTAGCCCCTCACTAGCGGGGGGCTCCTACGAGCAGTACTTC.

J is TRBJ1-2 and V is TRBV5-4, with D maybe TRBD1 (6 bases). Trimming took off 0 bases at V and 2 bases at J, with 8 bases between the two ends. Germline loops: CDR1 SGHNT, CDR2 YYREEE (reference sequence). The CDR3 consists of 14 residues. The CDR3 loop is CASSLGRGNYGYTF. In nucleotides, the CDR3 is TGTGCCAGCAGCTTGGGCAGGGGCAACTATGGCTACACCTTC.

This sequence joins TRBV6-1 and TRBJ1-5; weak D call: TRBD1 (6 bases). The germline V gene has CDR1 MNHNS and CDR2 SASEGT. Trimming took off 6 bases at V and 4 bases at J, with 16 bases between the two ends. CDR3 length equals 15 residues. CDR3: CASSPVAGVNQPQHF. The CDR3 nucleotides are TGTGCCAGCAGCCCCGTGGCAGGGGTTAATCAGCCCCAGCATTTT.

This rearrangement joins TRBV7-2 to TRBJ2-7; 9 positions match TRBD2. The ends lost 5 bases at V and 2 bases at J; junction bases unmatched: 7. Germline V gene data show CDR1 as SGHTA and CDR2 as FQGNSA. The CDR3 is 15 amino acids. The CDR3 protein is CASSQGASGAYEQYF. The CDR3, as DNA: TGTGCCAGCAGCCAAGGGGCTAGCGGGGCCTACGAGCAGTACTTC.

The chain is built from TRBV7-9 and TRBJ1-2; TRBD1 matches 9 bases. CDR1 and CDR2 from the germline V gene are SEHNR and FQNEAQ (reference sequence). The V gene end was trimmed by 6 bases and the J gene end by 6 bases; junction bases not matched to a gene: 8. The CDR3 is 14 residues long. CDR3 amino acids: CASSDTGGADGYTF. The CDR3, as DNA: TGTGCCAGCAGTGATACAGGGGGCGCGGATGGCTACACCTTC.

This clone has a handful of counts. CDR3 DNA: TGTGCCAGCAGCCGAAGGGGTAATCAGCCCCAGCATTTT. This translates into CASSRRGNQPQHF. V and J are TRBV6-5 and TRBJ1-5; tentative D call: TRBD1 (5 bases). CDR3 length equals 13 residues. Germline V gene sequence: CDR1 MNHEY, CDR2 SVGAGI. Between the trimmed V and J ends, which lost 6 bases and 4 bases, there was a span of 10 bases.

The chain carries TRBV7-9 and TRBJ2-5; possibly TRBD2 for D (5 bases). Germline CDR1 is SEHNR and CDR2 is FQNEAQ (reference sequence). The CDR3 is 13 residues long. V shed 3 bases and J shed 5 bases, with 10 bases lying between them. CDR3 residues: CASSFAGVETQYF. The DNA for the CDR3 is TGTGCCAGCAGCTTCGCCGGGGTGGAGACCCAGTACTTC.

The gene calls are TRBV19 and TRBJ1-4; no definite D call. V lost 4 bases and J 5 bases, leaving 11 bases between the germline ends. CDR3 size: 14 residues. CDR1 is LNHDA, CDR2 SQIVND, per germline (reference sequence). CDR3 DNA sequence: TGTGCCAGTAGTACGTCAGGAGGGAATGAAAAACTGTTTTTT. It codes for CASSTSGGNEKLFF. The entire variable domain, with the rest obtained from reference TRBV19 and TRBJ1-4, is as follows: DGGITQSPKYLFRKEGQNVTLSCEQNLNHDAMYWYRQDPGQGLRLIYYSQIVNDFQKGDIAEGYSVSREKKESFPLTVTSAQKNPTAFYLCASSTSGGNEKLFFGSGTQLSVL.

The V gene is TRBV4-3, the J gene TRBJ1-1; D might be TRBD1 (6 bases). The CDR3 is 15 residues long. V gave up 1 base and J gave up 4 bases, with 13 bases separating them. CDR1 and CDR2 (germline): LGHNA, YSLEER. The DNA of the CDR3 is TGCGCCAGCAGCCAAGGGATTGGGGGCGTCACTGAAGCTTTCTTT. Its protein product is CASSQGIGGVTEAFF.

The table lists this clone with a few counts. Here the CDR3 reads CASSLLPGRGNGYTF. CDR3 bases: TGTGCCAGCAGTTTACTCCCAGGGAGGGGGAATGGCTACACCTTC. J is TRBJ1-2 and V is TRBV28, with D possibly matching TRBD1 (6 bases). V was shortened by 2 bases and J by 6 bases, with 16 bases between the two germline ends. Germline-derived CDR1 and CDR2 are MDHEN and SYDVKM. This CDR3 contains 15 residues.

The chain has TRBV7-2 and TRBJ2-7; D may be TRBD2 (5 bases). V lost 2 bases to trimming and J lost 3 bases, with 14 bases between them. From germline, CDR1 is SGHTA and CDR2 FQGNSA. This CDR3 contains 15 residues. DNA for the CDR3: TGTGCCAGCAGCTTACGGGATAACCCATTCTACGAGCAGTACTTC. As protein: CASSLRDNPFYEQYF.

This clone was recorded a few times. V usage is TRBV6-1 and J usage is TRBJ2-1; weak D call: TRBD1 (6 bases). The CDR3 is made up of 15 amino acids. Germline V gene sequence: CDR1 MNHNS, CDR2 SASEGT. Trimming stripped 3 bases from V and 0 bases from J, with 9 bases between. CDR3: CASSELQGSYNEQFF. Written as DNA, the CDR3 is TGTGCCAGCAGTGAGCTACAGGGCTCCTACAATGAGCAGTTCTTC.

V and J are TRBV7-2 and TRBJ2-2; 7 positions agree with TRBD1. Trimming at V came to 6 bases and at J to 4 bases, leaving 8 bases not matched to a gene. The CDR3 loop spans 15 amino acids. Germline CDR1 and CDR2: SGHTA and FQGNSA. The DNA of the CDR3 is TGTGCCAGCAGAGATAACAGGGGCCGCACCGGGGAGCTGTTTTTT. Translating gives CASRDNRGRTGELFF.

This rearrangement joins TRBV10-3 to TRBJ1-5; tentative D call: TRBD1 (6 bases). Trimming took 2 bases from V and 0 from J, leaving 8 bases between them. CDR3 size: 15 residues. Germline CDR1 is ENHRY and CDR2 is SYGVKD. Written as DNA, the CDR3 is TGTGCCATCAGTGAGCAGGGGTCTAGCAATCAGCCCCAGCATTTT. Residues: CAISEQGSSNQPQHF.

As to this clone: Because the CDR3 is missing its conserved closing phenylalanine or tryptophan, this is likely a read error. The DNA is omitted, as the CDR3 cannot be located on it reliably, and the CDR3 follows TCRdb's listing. CDR3 sequence: CASSLGRTVL. The J gene is TRBJ1-4, the V gene TRBV5-5. The CDR3 is 10 residues long, ends included. CDR1 and CDR2 from the germline V gene are SGHKS and YYEKEE (reference sequence).

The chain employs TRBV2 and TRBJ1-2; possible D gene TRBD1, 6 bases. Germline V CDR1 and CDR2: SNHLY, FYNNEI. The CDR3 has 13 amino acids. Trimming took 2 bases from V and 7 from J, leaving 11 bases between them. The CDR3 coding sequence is TGTGCCAGCAGTGAAATGGGGGCTGGTGGCTACACCTTC. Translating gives CASSEMGAGGYTF.

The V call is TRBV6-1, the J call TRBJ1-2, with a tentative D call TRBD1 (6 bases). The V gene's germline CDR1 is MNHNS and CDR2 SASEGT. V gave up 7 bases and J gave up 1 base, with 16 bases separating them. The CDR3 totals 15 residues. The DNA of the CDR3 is TGTGCCAGCATTCTGGGGGCCGGTTATAACTATGGCTACACCTTC. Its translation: CASILGAGYNYGYTF.

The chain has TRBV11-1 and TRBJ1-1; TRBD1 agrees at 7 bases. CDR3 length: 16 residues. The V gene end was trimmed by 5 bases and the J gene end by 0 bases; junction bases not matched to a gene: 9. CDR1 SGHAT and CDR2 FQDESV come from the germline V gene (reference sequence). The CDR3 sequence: CASSVGTAEMNTEAFF. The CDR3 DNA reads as TGTGCCAGCAGCGTAGGGACAGCCGAAATGAACACTGAAGCTTTCTTT.